This TCR beta chain was captured by sequencing in a study of cytomegalovirus exposure and HLA in healthy donors. Overall study results and limits: In all likelihood, a cluster of highly shared sequence variants was a sequencing artifact. Specific recognition of CMV antigens was confirmed in vitro for three chains (all CMV-associated).

The CDR3 is made up of 12 amino acids. V lost 3 bases and J lost 7, with 9 bases in between. CDR1 and CDR2 from the germline V gene are SGHTA and FQGNSA. PCR primers comprised 60 Vbeta and 13 Jbeta primers. As originally analysed: Counted up in a later analysis, unique TCR beta chains came to about 80 million, with around 10 million shared. Assay used: immunoSEQ multiplex PCR; TCRdb lists only in-frame clones, some missing. D and trimming were read from the DNA, whereas the V and J calls and clone size are those reported in that table. The table for this sample gives approximately 190,000 clones. Comment on this clone: As yet, its antigen is unknown.

V and J are TRBV7-2 and TRBJ1-1; D uncertain. The sequenced material came from PBMCs. The clonotype originates from a young man in good health and CMV-seronegative. CDR3 DNA: TGTGCCAGCAGCTTCATCAGGTATGAAGCTTTCTTT. Translating it yields CASSFIRYEAFF.